Below, one T cell receptor beta chain is given with its context. This clone has just a few counts. Its antigen remains undetermined. No much larger clone exists at a distance of one base, and base qualities are not known. From the cysteine through the phenylalanine, the CDR3 covers 14 amino acids. The entry retains the CDR3 DNA only, 42 bases that are in frame from base 1. According to the germline V gene, CDR1 reads KGHSH and CDR2 reads LQKENI. V loses 2 bases, J loses 5 bases, and the germline ends lie 13 bases apart. This entry belongs to a study of shared clonotypes between healthy human individuals (TCRdb year 2020). About the investigation overall: The cohort comprised a couple of women and a few men aged 18 to 49 years. Per donor, three plates each were used for CD4 naive and CD4 memory, two for CD8 naive, and one for CD8 memory. The study deeply sequenced blood TCR repertoires of roughly five healthy adults to estimate repertoire size and the extent of clonotype sharing between individuals. To increase sequencing depth and limit assay-specific biases, different laboratories used diverse techniques to prepare libraries and sequence TCR repertoires. Leukapheresis yielded between about 0.94 and 10 billion PBMCs per donor. The study at large found these results: Across a few donors, around 5% of naive CD4, around 3.3% of naive CD8, roughly 2.3% of memory CD4, and 0.4% of memory CD8 clonotypes were shared. Based on pairwise subsampling, the degree of clonotype sharing among donors was expected to be affected by sequencing depth. Incomplete sequencing was indicated by rarefaction of sorted-subset datasets, despite the large sequencing depth. Larger estimated clonotype richness was generally found for naive subsets than for memory subsets. Sampling was limited to blood, and TCR repertoires in tissue likely differ from TCR repertoires in blood. The genetic and exposure-history diversity represented was limited by the small number of donors. Clonotypes shared by all four sorted-subset donors showed higher generation probabilities than non-shared clonotypes.

Using the deep immunoSEQ assay, multiplex PCR amplified TCR CDR3 regions from genomic DNA. Genomic DNA extracted from each cell subset was distributed evenly over all wells of several immunoSEQ 96-well plates, and each plate served as one replicate. For sorted subsets, about 200 ng genomic DNA, equal to about 30,000 T cell genomes, was loaded into each replicate PCR. Purified libraries were quantified with a Qubit 3.0 fluorometer, sized on a Bioanalyzer 2100, and re-quantified with the KAPA Library Quantification kit. A separate single-read 150-cycle Illumina NextSeq 550 flow cell was used to sequence each immunoSEQ 96-well plate. The published analysis was carried out like this. Because the immunoSEQ output included only junctional sequences and no quality scores, the filtering could not be the same as the filtering used for full-length reads. To assign V/J genes and CDR3, sequences were annotated using PyIR, a Python wrapper for IgBLAST v1.9, with IMGT germline references. Reads were filtered out if the reads had weak V/J assignments (E-value above 1e-6), no CDR3, stop codons, out-of-frame junctions, or ambiguous translated residues. V3J clonotypes were defined by identical inferred V gene, J gene, and CDR3 amino acid sequence. Percentage overlap between repertoires was calculated by dividing the number of shared unique clonotypes by the size of the smaller repertoire. Richness of each repertoire was evaluated using RTK rarefaction, the Chao1 estimator, and Recon v2.1 estimates of unobserved clonotypes. OLGA was used to compute generation probabilities for all TCRbeta clonotypes that the gDNA method yielded from a few donors. TCRdb provides this immuneACCESS table in a form limited to in-frame rearrangements. Some clones are lacking; in checked studies, under half of them reflect an unresolved V gene, and why the rest are absent is not known. D and trimming come from the DNA, and the V and J calls and clone size come from that table. This sample holds about 670,000 clones; 55% to 75% were observed only once. The ten most abundant clones make up around 1.8% of the sample.

Healthy HIV-negative adults with no recently reported acute infections or vaccinations were included as donors. All donors were Caucasian adults living in Nashville, Tennessee, USA. Magnetic negative selection was used to enrich CD4+ T cells, after which naive cells were positively selected on CD45RA and the negative fraction became the memory subset. Blood was collected by leukapheresis, and PBMCs were isolated by Ficoll-Histopaque density gradient centrifugation and then cryopreserved in liquid nitrogen vapor phase. Analytical flow cytometry was used to check the purity and quantity of each magnetically sorted T cell population. Genomic DNA was isolated from each sorted fraction and quantified by UV absorbance on a Nanodrop 2000c.

The sample consisted of memory CD4+ T cells sorted from blood. The cell subset or site label, read with the paper, signifies: CD45RA-negative fraction. The V and J genes are TRBV18 and TRBJ2-7; the D segment could be TRBD1, given 5 matching bases. The sequence came from a young woman in good health. The sequence in DNA is TGTGCCAGCTCACCAAAAACAGGAGAAGACGAGCAGTACTTC. This yields the protein CASSPKTGEDEQYF.